The 13 T cell receptor beta chains listed next were all sequenced from one sample in a study of patients and donors after allogeneic stem cell transplantation. TCRdb itself ran the RT-PCR reads through MiXCR, one entry per CDR3 protein. This table has 190,000 or so distinct CDR3 sequences, approximately 41% appearing once. The specimen was blood, either unsorted or a sorted T cell fraction (not recorded which). The source of these receptors is a human donor who was either an allogeneic HSCT recipient or a stem cell or donor lymphocyte infusion donor (not recorded which). It is not recorded whose cells these are; they may come from a transplant donor.

V usage is TRBV12-3 or TRBV12-4 and J usage is TRBJ1-5; D gene uncertain. This CDR3 has 15 residues. Trimming removed 5 bases from V and 0 bases from J, with 11 bases in between. CDR3 sequence (DNA): TGTGCCAGCAGTCCCCGACGGGATAGCAATCAGCCCCAGCATTTT. Translating gives CASSPRRDSNQPQHF.

This clonotype occurred a few times. The genes are TRBV29-1 and TRBJ1-2, with D possibly being TRBD1 (6 bases). Germline CDR1 SQVTM, CDR2 ANQGSEA. The CDR3 contains 16 residues. The ends were cut back, 3 bases at V and 0 bases at J, with 17 bases in the middle. The CDR3 DNA is TGCAGCGTTGAGGGGCAGGGGACCCAAGCTAACTATGGCTACACCTTC. Translation: CSVEGQGTQANYGYTF.

The V and J genes are TRBV28 and TRBJ1-2; D gene uncertain. CDR1 is MDHEN, CDR2 SYDVKM, per germline. V was pared by 7 bases and J by 10 bases, with 19 bases between. The CDR3 runs to 13 residues. CDR3 loop: CASTAQSESSYTF. CDR3 nucleotide sequence: TGTGCCAGCACCGCACAGAGTGAATCCTCCTACACCTTC.

The chain is built from TRBV27 and TRBJ2-7, with TRBD1 as a possible D gene (6 bases). Trimming cost V 3 bases and J 2 bases, with 17 bases left between them. The CDR3 extends over 16 amino acids. In germline, CDR1 is MNHEY, CDR2 SMNVEV (reference sequence). DNA of the CDR3: TGTGCCAGCAGTTTTTCCTTCGGGGACACCGCCTACGAGCAGTACTTC. Residues: CASSFSFGDTAYEQYF.

This clonotype was recorded a few times. The genes are TRBV6-6 and TRBJ1-1; 8 bases agree with TRBD1. The CDR3 sequence is 16 residues long. Unmatched junction bases numbered 8, after V lost 5 bases and J lost 0 bases. In germline, CDR1 is MNHNY, CDR2 SVGAGI (reference sequence). The CDR3 nucleotides read TGTGCCAGCAGTGAGATCTCGACAGGGGTGAACACTGAAGCTTTCTTT. Its protein is CASSEISTGVNTEAFF.

The chain carries TRBV20-1 and TRBJ1-1; weak D call: TRBD1 (5 bases). Looked up from germline, CDR1 is DFQATT and CDR2 is SNEGSKA (reference sequence). V lost 6 bases and J lost 4, with 18 bases in between. The CDR3 totals 14 residues. The CDR3 nucleotides are TGCAGTGCCCCTTCCGGCAGGGTGGTCACTGAAGCTTTCTTT. The encoded protein is CSAPSGRVVTEAFF.

This clonotype showed up just a few times. J is TRBJ1-1 and V is TRBV5-1; D uncertain. V was cut by 0 bases and J by 6 bases, with 18 bases left in between. Germline assignment: CDR1 SGHRS and CDR2 YFSETQ. The CDR3 runs to 16 residues. The chain's CDR3 is CASSLDSRWWGAEAFF. CDR3 coding DNA: TGCGCCAGCAGCTTGGATTCCCGTTGGTGGGGTGCTGAAGCTTTCTTT.

The chain links TRBV5-5 to TRBJ1-1; 8 bases are shared with TRBD1. Germline-derived CDR1 and CDR2 are SGHKS and YYEKEE (reference sequence). This CDR3 is 16 amino acids long. The V and J ends lost 0 bases and 0 bases, in that order; junction bases with no gene match: 4. CDR3 sequence (DNA): TGTGCCAGCAGCTTGGGTCCAGGGGGCGTGAACACTGAAGCTTTCTTT. Translation: CASSLGPGGVNTEAFF.

The chain is built from TRBV19 and TRBJ1-6; 7 bases agree with TRBD1. The CDR3 is 13 residues long. Germline V gene lookup returns CDR1 LNHDA and CDR2 SQIVND (reference sequence). With V trimmed by 7 bases and J by 10 bases, 7 bases remained unmatched. CDR3 residues: CASTIDRESPLHF. In DNA form, the CDR3 reads TGTGCCAGTACCATCGACAGGGAATCACCCCTCCACTTT.

This sequence joins TRBV4-2 and TRBJ2-1; 11 nucleotides match TRBD2. CDR3 size: 16 residues. Germline loops: CDR1 LGHNA, CDR2 YNFKEQ. The V and J ends lost 3 bases and 8 bases, in that order; junction bases with no gene match: 9. This CDR3 is CASSQGTSGRLHEQFF. The CDR3 DNA reads as TGTGCCAGCAGCCAGGGAACTAGCGGGAGACTCCATGAGCAGTTCTTC.

The J gene is TRBJ2-5, the V gene TRBV5-6; D ambiguous. This CDR3 has 13 residues. V was cut by 2 bases and J by 7 bases, with 12 bases left in between. The germline V gene encodes CDR1 SGHDT and CDR2 YYEEEE. In DNA, the CDR3 is TGTGCCAGCAGCTTATTCGGTGGAACGACCCAGTACTTC. Encoded protein: CASSLFGGTTQYF.

This clonotype was seen only a few times. The V gene is TRBV4-1, the J gene TRBJ1-6; 10 bases fit TRBD1. Germline loops: CDR1 MGHRA, CDR2 YSYEKL. CDR3 length: 14 amino acids. J gave up 5 bases and V 7 bases, and 2 bases lay outside the gene matches. The CDR3 nucleotides are TGCGCCAGCACTGGACAGGGGGATAATTCACCCCTCCACTTT. Protein sequence: CASTGQGDNSPLHF.

The genes are TRBV5-6 and TRBJ2-7; 11 bases agree with TRBD2. Germline CDR1 reads SGHDT; CDR2 reads YYEEEE. The CDR3 contains 14 residues. Germline trimming cut 6 bases from V and 3 bases from J; bases unmatched to any gene: 5. This CDR3 reads CASNLLAGVYEQYF. DNA for the CDR3: TGTGCCAGCAACTTACTAGCGGGAGTCTACGAGCAGTACTTC.